This TCR beta chain was sequenced in a study of lymphopenia after photon versus proton radiotherapy. Sequencing was performed with immunoSEQ multiplex PCR; in TCRdb, only in-frame clones are kept and a portion is missing. Altogether some 30,000 clones are present, approximately 84% being singletons, with the ten largest covering approximately 14%. Worth noting for this clone: Its target is unknown.

Findings and caveats of the study: Relative stability marked proton patients; photon patients lost diversity and naive cells. Larger post-nadir TCR diversity loss correlated inversely with survival in deceased patients. After the lymphocyte nadir, photon-treated repertoires showed oligoclonal expansion, especially of CD8+ Temra cells.

Germline V gene data show CDR1 as SGHRS and CDR2 as YFSETQ. The CDR3 contains 15 residues. Trimming left V 4 bases short and J 0 bases short, with 11 bases between. This sequence joins TRBV5-1 and TRBJ1-3, with a possible D match to TRBD1 (5 bases). This receptor was obtained from a woman aged 70 to 79 with pancreatic cancer. Sequenced here: peripheral blood, sampled from a patient treated with proton-based radiotherapy. CDR3 bases: TGCGCCAGCAGCGAGGACGGGACCTCTGGAAACACCATATATTTT. Translating gives CASSEDGTSGNTIYF.